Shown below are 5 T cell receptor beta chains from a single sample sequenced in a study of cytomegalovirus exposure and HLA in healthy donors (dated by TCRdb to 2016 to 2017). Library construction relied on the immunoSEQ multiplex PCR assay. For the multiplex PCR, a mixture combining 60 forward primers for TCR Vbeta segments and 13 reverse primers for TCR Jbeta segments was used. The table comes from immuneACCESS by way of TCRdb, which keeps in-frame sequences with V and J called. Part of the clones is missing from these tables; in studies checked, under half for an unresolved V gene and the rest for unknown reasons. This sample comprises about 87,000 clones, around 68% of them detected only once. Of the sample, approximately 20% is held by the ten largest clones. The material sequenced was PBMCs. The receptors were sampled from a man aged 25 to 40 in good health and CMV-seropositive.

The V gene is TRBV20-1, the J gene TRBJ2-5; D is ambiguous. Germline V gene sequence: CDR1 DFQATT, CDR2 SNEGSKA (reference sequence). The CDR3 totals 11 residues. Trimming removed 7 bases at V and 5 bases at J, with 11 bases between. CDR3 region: CSVPYGETQYF. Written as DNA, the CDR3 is TGCAGTGTCCCGTATGGCGAGACCCAGTACTTC.

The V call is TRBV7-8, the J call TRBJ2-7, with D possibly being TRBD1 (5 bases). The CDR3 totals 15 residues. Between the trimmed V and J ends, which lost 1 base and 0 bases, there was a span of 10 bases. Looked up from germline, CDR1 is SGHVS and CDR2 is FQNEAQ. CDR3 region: CASSLEGLYSYEQYF. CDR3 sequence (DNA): TGTGCCAGCAGCTTAGAGGGGCTTTACTCCTACGAGCAGTACTTC.

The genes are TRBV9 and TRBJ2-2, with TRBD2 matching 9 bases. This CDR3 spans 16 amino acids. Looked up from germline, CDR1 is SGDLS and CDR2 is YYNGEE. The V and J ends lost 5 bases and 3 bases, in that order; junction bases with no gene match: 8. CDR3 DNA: TGTGCCAGCAGTCCCTGGGCGGGGGGGGACACCGGGGAGCTGTTTTTT. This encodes CASSPWAGGDTGELFF.

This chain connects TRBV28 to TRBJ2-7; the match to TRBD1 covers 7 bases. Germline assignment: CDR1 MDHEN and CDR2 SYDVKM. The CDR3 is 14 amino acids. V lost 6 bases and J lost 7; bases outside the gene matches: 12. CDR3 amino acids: CASRPPDRVEEQYF. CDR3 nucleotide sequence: TGTGCCAGCAGACCACCTGACAGGGTGGAGGAGCAGTACTTC.

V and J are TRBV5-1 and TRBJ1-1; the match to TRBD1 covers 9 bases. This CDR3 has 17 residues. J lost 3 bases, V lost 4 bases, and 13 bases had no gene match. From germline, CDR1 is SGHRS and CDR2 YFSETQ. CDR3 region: CASSAPEGTGMYTEAFF. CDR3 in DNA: TGCGCCAGCAGCGCTCCGGAGGGGACAGGGATGTACACTGAAGCTTTCTTT.